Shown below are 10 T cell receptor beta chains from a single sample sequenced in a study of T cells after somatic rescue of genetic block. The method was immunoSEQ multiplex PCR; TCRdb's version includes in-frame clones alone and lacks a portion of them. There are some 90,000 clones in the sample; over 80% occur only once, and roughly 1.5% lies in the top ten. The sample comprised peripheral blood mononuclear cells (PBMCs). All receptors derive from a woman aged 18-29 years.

In DNA, the CDR3 is TGCAGCGTTGACGAGAACCTTGGTGGGCAGTACTTC. This translates into CSVDENLGGQYF. This chain uses TRBV29-1 with TRBJ2-7, with D unresolved. V gave up 3 bases and J gave up 9 bases, with 15 bases separating them. Germline CDR1 SQVTM, CDR2 ANQGSEA. The CDR3 loop spans 12 amino acids.

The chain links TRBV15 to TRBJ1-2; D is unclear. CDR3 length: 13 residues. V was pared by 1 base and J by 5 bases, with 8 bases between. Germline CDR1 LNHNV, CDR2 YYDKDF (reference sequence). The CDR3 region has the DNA TGTGCCACCAGCAGAGCGACCTTATATGGCTACACCTTC. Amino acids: CATSRATLYGYTF.

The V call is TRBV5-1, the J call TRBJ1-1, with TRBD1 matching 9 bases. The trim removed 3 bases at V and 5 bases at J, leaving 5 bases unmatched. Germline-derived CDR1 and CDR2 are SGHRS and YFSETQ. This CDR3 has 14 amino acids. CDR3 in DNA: TGCGCCAGCAGCTCGAACAGGGGGCAGACTGAAGCTTTCTTT. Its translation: CASSSNRGQTEAFF. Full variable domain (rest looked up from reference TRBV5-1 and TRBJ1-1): KAGVTQTPRYLIKTRGQQVTLSCSPISGHRSVSWYQQTPGQGLQFLFEYFSETQRNKGNFPGRFSGRQFSNSRSEMNVSTLELGDSALYLCASSSNRGQTEAFFGQGTRLTVV.

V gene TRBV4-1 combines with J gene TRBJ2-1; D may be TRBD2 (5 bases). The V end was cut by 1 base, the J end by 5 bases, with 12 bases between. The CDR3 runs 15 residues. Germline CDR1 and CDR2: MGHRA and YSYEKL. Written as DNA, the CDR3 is TGCGCCAGCAGCCAAGGGGCCTGGCGGGACAATGAGCAGTTCTTC. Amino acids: CASSQGAWRDNEQFF.

The CDR3 loop is CASSLEMASTEAFF. The CDR3 DNA reads TGTGCCAGCAGCTTGGAGATGGCTTCAACTGAAGCTTTCTTT. This chain links TRBV5-6 with TRBJ1-1; no firm D call. The V end lost 0 bases, the J end lost 5 bases, and 11 bases lay between the germline ends. Germline V gene lookup returns CDR1 SGHDT and CDR2 YYEEEE. The CDR3 consists of 14 residues.

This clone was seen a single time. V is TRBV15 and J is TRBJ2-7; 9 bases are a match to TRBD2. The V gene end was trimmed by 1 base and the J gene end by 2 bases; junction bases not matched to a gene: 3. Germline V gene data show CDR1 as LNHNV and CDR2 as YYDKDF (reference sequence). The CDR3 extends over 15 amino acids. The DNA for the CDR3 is TGTGCCACCAGCAGAGGATTAGCGGGAGCCTACGAGCAGTACTTC. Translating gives CATSRGLAGAYEQYF.

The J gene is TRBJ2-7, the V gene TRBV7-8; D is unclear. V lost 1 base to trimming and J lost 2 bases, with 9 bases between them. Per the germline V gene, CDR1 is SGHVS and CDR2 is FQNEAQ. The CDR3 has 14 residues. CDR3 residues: CASSLGPTAYEQYF. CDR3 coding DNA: TGTGCCAGCAGCTTAGGTCCCACCGCCTACGAGCAGTACTTC.

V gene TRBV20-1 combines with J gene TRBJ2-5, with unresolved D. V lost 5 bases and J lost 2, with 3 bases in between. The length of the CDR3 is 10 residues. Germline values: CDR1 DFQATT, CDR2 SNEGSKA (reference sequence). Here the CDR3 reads CSAAQETQYF. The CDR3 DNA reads TGCAGTGCTGCGCAAGAGACCCAGTACTTC.

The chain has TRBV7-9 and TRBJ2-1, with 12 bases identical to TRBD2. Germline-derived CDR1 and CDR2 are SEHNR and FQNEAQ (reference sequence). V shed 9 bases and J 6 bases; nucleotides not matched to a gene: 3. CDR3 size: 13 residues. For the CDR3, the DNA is TGTGCCAGTTCTAGCGGGAGGGCCAATGAGCAGTTCTTC. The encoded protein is CASSSGRANEQFF.

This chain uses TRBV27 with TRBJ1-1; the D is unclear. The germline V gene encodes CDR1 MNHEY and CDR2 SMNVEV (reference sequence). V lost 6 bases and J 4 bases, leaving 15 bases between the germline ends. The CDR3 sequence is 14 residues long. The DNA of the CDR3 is TGTGCCAGCAGACACACGTCCGGGAGCACTGAAGCTTTCTTT. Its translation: CASRHTSGSTEAFF.